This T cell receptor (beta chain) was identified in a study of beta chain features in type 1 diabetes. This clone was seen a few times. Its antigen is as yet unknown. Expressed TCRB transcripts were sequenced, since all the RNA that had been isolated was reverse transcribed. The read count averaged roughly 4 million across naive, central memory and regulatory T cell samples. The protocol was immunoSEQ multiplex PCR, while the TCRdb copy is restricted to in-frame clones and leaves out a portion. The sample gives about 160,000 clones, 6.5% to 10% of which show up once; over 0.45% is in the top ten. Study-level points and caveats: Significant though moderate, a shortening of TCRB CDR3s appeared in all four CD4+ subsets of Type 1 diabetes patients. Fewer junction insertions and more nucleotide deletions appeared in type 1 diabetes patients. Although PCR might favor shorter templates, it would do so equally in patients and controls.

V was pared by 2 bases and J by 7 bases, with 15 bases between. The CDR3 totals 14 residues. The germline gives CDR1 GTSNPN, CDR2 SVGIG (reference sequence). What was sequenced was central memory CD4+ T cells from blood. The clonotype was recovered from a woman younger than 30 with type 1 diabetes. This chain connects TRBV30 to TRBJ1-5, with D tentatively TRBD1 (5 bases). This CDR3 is CAWSLGQGRQPQHF. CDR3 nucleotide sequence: TGTGCCTGGAGTCTCGGGCAGGGTAGACAGCCCCAGCATTTT.